This TCR beta chain was identified during a study of vaccination and CD4 T cells after COVID-19. Study summary: With a range of 35 to 161, the median interval from diagnosis to drawing post-COVID samples was 100 to 110 days. Following dose two, a median about 65 days (range 14 to 241) passed before post-vaccine samples were taken. From HCoV-229E, HCoV-OC43, HCoV-NL63 and SARS-CoV-2, overlapping spike peptides were used to stimulate the cells.

Treatment noted: roughly 11-day PBMC culture with coronavirus spike peptide pools or control peptides (ViraFEST assay). Regarding the study as a whole: From around 20 to 38, the median of SARS-CoV-2-reactive clonotypes rose without reaching significance.

The CDR3 runs to 14 residues. From germline, CDR1 is LNHDA and CDR2 SQIVND (reference sequence). V was pared by 5 bases and J by 6 bases, with 6 bases of the junction left unmatched. With regard to this clonotype: Its cognate antigen is unknown.

Sequencing of the DNA from cultured CD4+ T cells was carried out with the Oncomine TCR Beta short-read assay. TCRdb reanalysed the PCR reads using MiXCR and keeps one entry per CDR3 protein. This table has about 16,000 distinct CDR3 sequences, approximately 54% appearing once. The sequencing sample was made of CD4+ T cells from blood, cultured in vitro. The clonotype originates from a human donor who had recovered from COVID-19. The gene calls are TRBV19 and TRBJ1-2, with 10 bases that match TRBD1. CDR3 in DNA: TGTGCCAGTAGTCGAACGGGACAGGGGAATGGCTACACCTTC. Translated, it gives CASSRTGQGNGYTF.